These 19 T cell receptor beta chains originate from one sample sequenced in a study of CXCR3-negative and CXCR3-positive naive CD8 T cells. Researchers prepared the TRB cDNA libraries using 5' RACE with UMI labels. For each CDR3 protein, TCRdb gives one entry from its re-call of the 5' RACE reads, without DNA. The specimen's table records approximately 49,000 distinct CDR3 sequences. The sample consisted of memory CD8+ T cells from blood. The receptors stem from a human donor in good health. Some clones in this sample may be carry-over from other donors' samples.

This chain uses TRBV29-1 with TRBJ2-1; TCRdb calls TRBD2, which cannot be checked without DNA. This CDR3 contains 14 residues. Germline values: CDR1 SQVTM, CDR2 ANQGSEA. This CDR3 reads CSVYGLAGSDEQFF.

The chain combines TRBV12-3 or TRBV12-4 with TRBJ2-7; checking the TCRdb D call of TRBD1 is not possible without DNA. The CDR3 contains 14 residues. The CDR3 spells CASSFFFGQGSLYF.

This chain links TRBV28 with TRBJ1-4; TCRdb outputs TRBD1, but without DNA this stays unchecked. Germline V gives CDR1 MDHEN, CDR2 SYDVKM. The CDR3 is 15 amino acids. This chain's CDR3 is CASRLTLGVYEKLFF.

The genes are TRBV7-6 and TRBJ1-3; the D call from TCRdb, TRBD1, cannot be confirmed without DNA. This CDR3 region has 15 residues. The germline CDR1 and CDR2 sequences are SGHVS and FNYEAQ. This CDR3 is CASSLYRNPGNTIYF.

The CDR3 spells CSVEERTDYGYTF. The chain uses TRBV29-1 and TRBJ1-2. The CDR3 sequence is 13 residues long. CDR1 and CDR2 from the germline V gene are SQVTM and ANQGSEA.

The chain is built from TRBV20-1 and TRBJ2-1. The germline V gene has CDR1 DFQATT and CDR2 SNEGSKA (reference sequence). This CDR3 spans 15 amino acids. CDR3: CSAREGSTDHNEQFF.

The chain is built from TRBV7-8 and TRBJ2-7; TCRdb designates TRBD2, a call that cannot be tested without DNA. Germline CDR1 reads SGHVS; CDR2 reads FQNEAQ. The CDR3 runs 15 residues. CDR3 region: CASRSGTSLSYEQYF.

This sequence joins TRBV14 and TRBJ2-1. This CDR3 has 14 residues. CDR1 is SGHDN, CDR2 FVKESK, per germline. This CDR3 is CASSPVDSYNEQFF.

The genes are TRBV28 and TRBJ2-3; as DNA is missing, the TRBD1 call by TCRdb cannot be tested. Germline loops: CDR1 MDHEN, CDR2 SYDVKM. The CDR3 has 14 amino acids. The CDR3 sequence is CASSLSGQGDTQYF.

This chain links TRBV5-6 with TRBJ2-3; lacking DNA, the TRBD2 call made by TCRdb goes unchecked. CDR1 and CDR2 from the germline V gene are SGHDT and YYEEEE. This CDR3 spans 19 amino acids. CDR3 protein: CASSLIRLAGGPFGDTQYF.

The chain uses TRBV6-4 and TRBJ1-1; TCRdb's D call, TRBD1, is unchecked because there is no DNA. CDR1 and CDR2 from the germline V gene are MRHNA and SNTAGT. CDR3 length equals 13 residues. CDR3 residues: CASSPTGNTEAFF.

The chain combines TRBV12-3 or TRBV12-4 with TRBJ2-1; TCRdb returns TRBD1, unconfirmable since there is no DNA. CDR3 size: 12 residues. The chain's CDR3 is CASTSGGVEQFF.

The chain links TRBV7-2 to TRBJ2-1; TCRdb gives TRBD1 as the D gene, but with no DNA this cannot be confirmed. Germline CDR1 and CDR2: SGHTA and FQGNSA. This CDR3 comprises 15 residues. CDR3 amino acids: CASSKAGGLYNEQFF.

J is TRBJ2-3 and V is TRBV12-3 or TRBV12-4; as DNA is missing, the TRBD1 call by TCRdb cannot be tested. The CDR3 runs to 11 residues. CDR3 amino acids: CASQGGTTQYF.

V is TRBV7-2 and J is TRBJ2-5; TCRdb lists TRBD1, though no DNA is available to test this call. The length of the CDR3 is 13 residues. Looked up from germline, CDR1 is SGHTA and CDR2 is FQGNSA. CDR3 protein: CAWHGGTGGEKYF. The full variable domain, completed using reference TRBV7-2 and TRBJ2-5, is GAGVSQSPSNKVTEKGKDVELRCDPISGHTALYWYRQSLGQGLEFLIYFQGNSAPDKSGLPSDRFSAERTGGSVSTLTIQRTQQEDSAVYLCAWHGGTGGEKYFGPGTRLLVL.

The CDR3 spells CSVETLGSSYNEQFF. This sequence joins TRBV29-1 and TRBJ2-1. The CDR3 covers 15 residues. Germline values: CDR1 SQVTM, CDR2 ANQGSEA.

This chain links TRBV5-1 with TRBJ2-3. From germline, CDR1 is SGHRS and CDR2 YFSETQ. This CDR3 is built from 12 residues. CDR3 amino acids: CASSSPTDTQYF.

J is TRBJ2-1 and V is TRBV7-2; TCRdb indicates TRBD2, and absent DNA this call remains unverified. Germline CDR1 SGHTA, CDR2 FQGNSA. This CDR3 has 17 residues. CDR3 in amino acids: CASSLDVGGPVNNEQFF.

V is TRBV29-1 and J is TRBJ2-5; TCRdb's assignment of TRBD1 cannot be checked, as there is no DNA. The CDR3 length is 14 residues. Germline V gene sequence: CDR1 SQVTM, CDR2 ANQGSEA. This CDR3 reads CSVDRGVHQETQYF.